This T cell receptor beta chain was sequenced for a study of T cell responses to AZD1222 COVID-19 vaccine. Whole-study findings and limits: Researchers took repertoire samples only after the peak T cell response had come. Donors skewed white British and female; clonal diversity was possibly underestimated. Once two AZD1222 doses were given, Spike-specific TCR breadth and depth went up. Recipients of AZD1222 seropositive at baseline numbered only 6 or 7.

Germline V gene sequence: CDR1 SGDLS, CDR2 YYNGEE. The CDR3 runs 17 residues. After removal of 0 bases from V and 5 bases from J, the junction contained 9 bases not matched to a gene. Profiled with immunoSEQ multiplex PCR; TCRdb holds only in-frame clones, not every one. The table shows about 150,000 clones, with roughly 88% occurring only once. In this sample, this clone turned up many times. The antigen is not known. The rearrangement uses TRBV9 and TRBJ1-1; 11 positions match TRBD1. This material consisted of peripheral blood, taken on day 0 of AZD1222 vaccination. The TCR sequence derives from an adult in good health. The CDR3 DNA sequence: TGTGCCAGCAGCGTAGAGGACTACGGGACAGGGGGTACTGAAGCTTTCTTT. It encodes CASSVEDYGTGGTEAFF.